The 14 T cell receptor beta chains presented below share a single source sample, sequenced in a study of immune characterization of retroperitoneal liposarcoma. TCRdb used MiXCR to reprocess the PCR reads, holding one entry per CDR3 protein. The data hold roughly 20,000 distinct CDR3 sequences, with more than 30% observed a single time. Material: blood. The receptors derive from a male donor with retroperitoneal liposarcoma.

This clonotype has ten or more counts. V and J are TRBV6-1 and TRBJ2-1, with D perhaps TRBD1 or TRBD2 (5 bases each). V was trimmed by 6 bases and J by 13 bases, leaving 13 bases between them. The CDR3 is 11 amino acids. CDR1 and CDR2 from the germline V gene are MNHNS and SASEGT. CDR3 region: CASSSPGTQFF. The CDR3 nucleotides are TGTGCCAGCAGCAGTCCGGGGACCCAGTTCTTC.

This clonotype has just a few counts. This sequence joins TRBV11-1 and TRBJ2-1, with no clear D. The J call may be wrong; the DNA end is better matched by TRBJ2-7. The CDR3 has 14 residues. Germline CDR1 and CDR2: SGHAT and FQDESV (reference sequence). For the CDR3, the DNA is TGTGCCAGCAGCTTGGTGATAGGGCATTACGAGCAGTACTTC. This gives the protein CASSLVIGHYEQYF.

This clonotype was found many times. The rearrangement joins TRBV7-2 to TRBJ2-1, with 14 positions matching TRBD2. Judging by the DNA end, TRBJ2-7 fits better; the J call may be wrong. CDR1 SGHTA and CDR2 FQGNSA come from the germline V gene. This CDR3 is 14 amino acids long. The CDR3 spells CASSWGTSGSEQYF. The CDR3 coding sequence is TGTGCCAGCAGCTGGGGGACTAGCGGGAGTGAGCAGTACTTC.

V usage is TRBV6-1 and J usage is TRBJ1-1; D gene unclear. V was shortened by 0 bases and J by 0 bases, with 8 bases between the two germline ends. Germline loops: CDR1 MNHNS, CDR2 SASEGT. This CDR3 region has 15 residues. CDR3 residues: CASSEAGSMNTEAFF. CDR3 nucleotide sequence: TGTGCCAGCAGTGAAGCGGGCAGCATGAACACTGAAGCTTTCTTT.

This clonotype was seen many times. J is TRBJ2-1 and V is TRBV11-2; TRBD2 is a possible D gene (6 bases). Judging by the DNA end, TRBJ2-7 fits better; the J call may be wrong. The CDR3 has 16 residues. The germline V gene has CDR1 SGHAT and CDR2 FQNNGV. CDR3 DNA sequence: TGTGCCAGCAGCTTACTTCTGCGGGAAAACGACTACGAGCAGTACTTC. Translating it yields CASSLLLRENDYEQYF.

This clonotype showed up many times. As DNA, the CDR3 is TGTGCCAGCAGGCGAGGGGAGAACACTGAAGCTTTCTTT. Translated, it gives CASRRGENTEAFF. J is TRBJ1-1 and V is TRBV6-1; a possible D gene is TRBD1 (5 bases). From germline, CDR1 is MNHNS and CDR2 SASEGT. This CDR3 is 13 amino acids long. V was trimmed by 6 bases and J by 1 base, leaving 9 bases between them.

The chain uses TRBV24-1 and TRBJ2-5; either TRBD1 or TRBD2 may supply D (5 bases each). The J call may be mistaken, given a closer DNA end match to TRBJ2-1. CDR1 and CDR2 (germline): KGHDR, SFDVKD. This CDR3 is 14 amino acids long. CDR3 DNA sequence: TGTGCCACCAGTGAGACCGGGACCCAAGAGACCCAGTTCTTC. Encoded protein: CATSETGTQETQFF.

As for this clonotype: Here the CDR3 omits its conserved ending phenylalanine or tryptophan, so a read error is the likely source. The CDR3 is CASSEAGGTSYEQFV. CDR3 in DNA: TGTGCCAGCAGTGAAGCGGGAGGGACCTCCTACGAGCAGTTCGTC. The rearrangement joins TRBV6-1 to TRBJ2-1, with TRBD2 matching over 7 bases. The germline V gene encodes CDR1 MNHNS and CDR2 SASEGT. The CDR3 extends over 15 amino acids. Trimming took 0 bases from V and 10 from J; bases not matched to a gene: 9.

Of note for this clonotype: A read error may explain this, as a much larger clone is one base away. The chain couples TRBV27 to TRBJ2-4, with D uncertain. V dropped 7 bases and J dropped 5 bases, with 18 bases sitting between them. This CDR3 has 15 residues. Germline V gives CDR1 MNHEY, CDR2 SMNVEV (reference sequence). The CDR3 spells CASTMLAKMENIQYF. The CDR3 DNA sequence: TGTGCCAGCACCATGCTGGCCAAGATGGAAAACATTCAGTACTTC.

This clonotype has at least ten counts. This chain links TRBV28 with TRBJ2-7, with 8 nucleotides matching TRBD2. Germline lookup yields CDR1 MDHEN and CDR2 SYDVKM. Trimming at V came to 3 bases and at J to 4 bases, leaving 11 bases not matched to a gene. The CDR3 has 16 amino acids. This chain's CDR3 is CASSLVRSGSQYEQYF. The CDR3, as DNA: TGTGCCAGCAGTTTGGTCCGGAGCGGGAGTCAGTACGAGCAGTACTTC.

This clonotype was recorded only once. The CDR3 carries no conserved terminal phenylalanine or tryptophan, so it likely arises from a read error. CDR3 in amino acids: CASSLGPVQETQYL. CDR3 nucleotides: TGTGCCAGCAGCTTAGGGCCAGTACAAGAGACCCAGTACTTA. The V and J genes are TRBV11-2 and TRBJ2-1, with no clear D. With the DNA end fitting TRBJ2-5 better, the J assignment may be wrong. Germline V lookup: CDR1 SGHAT, CDR2 FQNNGV. The CDR3 totals 14 residues.

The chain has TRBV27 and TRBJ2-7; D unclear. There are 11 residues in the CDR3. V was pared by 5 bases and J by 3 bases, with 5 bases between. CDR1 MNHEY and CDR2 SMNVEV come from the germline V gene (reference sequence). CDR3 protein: CASSTIYEQYF. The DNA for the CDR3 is TGTGCCAGCAGTACCATCTACGAGCAGTACTTC.

The CDR3, as DNA: TGCGCCAGCAGCCAAGAAGGTGCCGGGAGGATCTCCTACAATGAGCAGTACTTC. Protein sequence: CASSQEGAGRISYNEQYF. The chain combines TRBV4-1 with TRBJ2-1; 7 positions match TRBD2. TRBJ2-7 matches the DNA end more closely, so the J call is doubtful. The CDR3 runs to 18 residues. CDR1 is MGHRA, CDR2 YSYEKL, per germline.

The CDR3 DNA sequence: TGTGCCAGCAGTCGCTTCCAGGGGGCGAGTGAGACCCAGTTCTTC. The encoded protein is CASSRFQGASETQFF. The genes are TRBV3-1 and TRBJ2-1; 8 bases agree with TRBD1. Looked up from germline, CDR1 is LGHDT and CDR2 is YNNKEL (reference sequence). V lost 6 bases, J lost 13 bases, and 17 bases stayed unmatched. The CDR3 spans 15 residues.